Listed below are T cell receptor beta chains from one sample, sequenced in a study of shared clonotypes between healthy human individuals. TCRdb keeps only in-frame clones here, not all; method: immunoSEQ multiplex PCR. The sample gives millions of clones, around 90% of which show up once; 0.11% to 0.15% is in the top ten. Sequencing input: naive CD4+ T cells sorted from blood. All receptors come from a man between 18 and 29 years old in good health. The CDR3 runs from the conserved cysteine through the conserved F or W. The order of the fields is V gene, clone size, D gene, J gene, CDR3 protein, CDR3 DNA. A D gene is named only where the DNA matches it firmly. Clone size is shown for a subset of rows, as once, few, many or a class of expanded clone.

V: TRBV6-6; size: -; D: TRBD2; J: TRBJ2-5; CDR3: CASSYSTSGQETQYF; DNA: TGTGCCAGCAGTTATTCGACTAGCGGGCAAGAGACCCAGTACTTC
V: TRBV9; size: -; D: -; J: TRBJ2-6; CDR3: CASSVDSIGIGANVLTF; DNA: TGTGCCAGCAGCGTAGACTCAATAGGGATTGGGGCCAACGTCCTGACTTTC
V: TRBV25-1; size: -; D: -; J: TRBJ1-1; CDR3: CASRTLNTEAFF; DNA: TGTGCCAGCAGGACTTTGAACACTGAAGCTTTCTTT
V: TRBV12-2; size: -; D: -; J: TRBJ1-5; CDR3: CAGWNQPQHF; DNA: TGTGCAGGGTGGAATCAGCCCCAGCATTTT
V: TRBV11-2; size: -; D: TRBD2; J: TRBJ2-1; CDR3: CASSLGPRGGPHYNEQFF; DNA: TGTGCCAGCAGCTTAGGCCCCCGCGGGGGGCCTCACTACAATGAGCAGTTCTTC
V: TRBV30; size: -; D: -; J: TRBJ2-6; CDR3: CAWSVGRTSGANVLTF; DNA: TGTGCCTGGAGTGTAGGGCGGACCTCTGGGGCCAACGTCCTGACTTTC
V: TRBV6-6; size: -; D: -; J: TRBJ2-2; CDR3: CASGTGELFF; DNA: TGTGCCAGCGGGACCGGGGAGCTGTTTTTT
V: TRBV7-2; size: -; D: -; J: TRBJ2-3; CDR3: CASTQWAGSTDTQYF; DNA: TGTGCCAGCACCCAGTGGGCGGGAAGCACAGATACGCAGTATTTT
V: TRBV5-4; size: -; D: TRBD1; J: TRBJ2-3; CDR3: CASSYRDRGFVTQYF; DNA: TGTGCCAGCAGTTACCGGGACAGGGGTTTTGTTACGCAGTATTTT
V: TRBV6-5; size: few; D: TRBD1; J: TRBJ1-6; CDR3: CASSYSRQGDSPLHF; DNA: TGTGCCAGCAGTTACTCGAGGCAGGGGGATTCACCCCTCCACTTT
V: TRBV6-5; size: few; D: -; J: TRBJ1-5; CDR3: CASSPRDSNQPQHF; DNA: TGTGCCAGCAGTCCCCGGGATAGCAATCAGCCCCAGCATTTT
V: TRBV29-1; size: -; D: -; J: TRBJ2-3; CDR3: CSVDIRTVEPRYSSTDTQYF; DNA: TGCAGCGTTGATATTAGGACAGTGGAGCCACGGTACTCTAGCACAGATACGCAGTATTTT
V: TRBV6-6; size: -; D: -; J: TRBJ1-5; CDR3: CASSSGYTQPQHF; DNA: TGTGCCAGCAGTTCCGGGTATACTCAGCCCCAGCATTTT
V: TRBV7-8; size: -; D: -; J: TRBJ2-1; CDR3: CASSRTGYSVLGSYNEQFF; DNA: TGTGCCAGCAGCCGTACAGGGTATAGCGTCTTAGGCTCCTACAATGAGCAGTTCTTC
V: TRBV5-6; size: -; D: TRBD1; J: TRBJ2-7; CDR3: CASSLEGYRGSSYEQYF; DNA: TGTGCCAGCAGCTTGGAGGGGTACAGGGGAAGCTCCTACGAGCAGTACTTC
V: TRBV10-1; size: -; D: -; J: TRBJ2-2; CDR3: CASSEAGGNTGELFF; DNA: TGCGCCAGCAGTGAAGCCGGCGGGAACACCGGGGAGCTGTTTTTT
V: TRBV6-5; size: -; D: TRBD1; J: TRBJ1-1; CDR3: CASSPDRGRGTEAFF; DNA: TGTGCCAGCAGCCCCGACAGGGGCAGGGGCACTGAAGCTTTCTTT
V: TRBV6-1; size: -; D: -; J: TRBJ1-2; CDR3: CASRRTGKDGYTF; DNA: TGTGCCAGCAGGCGAACAGGGAAAGATGGCTACACCTTC